This TCR beta chain came from a study of cytomegalovirus exposure and HLA in healthy donors. The PCR employed 60 Vbeta primers together with 13 Jbeta primers. Repertoires were generated with immunoSEQ multiplex PCR, while TCRdb's copy carries only in-frame clones and drops some. Of 150,000 or so clones listed, roughly 80% are singletons. Notes on the study in general: Sequences of the TCR beta chain were said to predict the HLA-A and HLA-B alleles of most subjects accurately.

About this clone itself: Its antigen is undetermined.

Germline CDR1 reads LNHDA; CDR2 reads SQIVND (reference sequence). This CDR3 has 15 residues. Trimming cost V 6 bases and J 3 bases; bases outside gene matches: 9. The rearrangement uses TRBV19 and TRBJ2-7; TRBD1 agrees at 9 bases. Sample: PBMCs. This sequence was found in a man between 50 and 59 years old in good health and CMV-seropositive. CDR3: CASSLSTGGNYEQYF. The CDR3 nucleotides are TGTGCCAGTAGCCTGTCGACAGGGGGGAACTACGAGCAGTACTTC. The full variable domain, with the rest looked up from reference TRBV19 and TRBJ2-7, is DGGITQSPKYLFRKEGQNVTLSCEQNLNHDAMYWYRQDPGQGLRLIYYSQIVNDFQKGDIAEGYSVSREKKESFPLTVTSAQKNPTAFYLCASSLSTGGNYEQYFGPGTRLTVT.